Presented here are 13 T cell receptor beta chains from one specimen sequenced in a study of blood T cell repertoires in COVID-19. Using immunoSEQ multiplex PCR, the repertoire was profiled, and TCRdb retains in-frame clones only, with some absent. The sample carries over 120,000 clones, 75% to 80% recorded once. The sequenced material came from PBMCs or T cells enriched from blood (not recorded which). These receptors were obtained from a woman between 45 and 65 years old who had recovered from COVID-19.

The chain recombines TRBV7-8 with TRBJ2-1, with TRBD2 matching 13 bases. The CDR3 runs to 17 residues. Germline-derived CDR1 and CDR2 are SGHVS and FQNEAQ. The ends lost 5 bases at V and 4 bases at J; junction bases unmatched: 8. CDR3 nucleotide sequence: TGTGCCAGCAGCCCTAGGACTAGCGGGAGTTTGTACAATGAGCAGTTCTTC. It yields the protein CASSPRTSGSLYNEQFF.

The rearrangement uses TRBV6-1 and TRBJ1-2; 7 positions match TRBD1. V trimming: 3 bases; J trimming: 4 bases; junction bases outside the gene matches: 5. Germline lookup yields CDR1 MNHNS and CDR2 SASEGT. The CDR3 has 14 amino acids. CDR3 loop: CASSDQGVSYGYTF. As DNA, the CDR3 is TGTGCCAGCAGTGATCAGGGGGTTAGCTATGGCTACACCTTC.

The chain combines TRBV21-1 with TRBJ2-3; TRBD2 is taken as the D call from the table, unchecked against the DNA. TRBV21-1 is designated a pseudogene. This CDR3 has 15 residues. This CDR3 is CASSNSTGGTDTQYF. In DNA form, the CDR3 reads TGTGCCAGCAGCAATAGTACGGGTGGTACAGATACGCAGTATTTT.

This chain links TRBV5-1 with TRBJ1-4; 11 nucleotides line up with TRBD1. Trimming at V came to 5 bases and at J to 4 bases, leaving 4 bases not matched to a gene. Germline CDR1 SGHRS, CDR2 YFSETQ. The CDR3 sequence is 15 residues long. CDR3 sequence (DNA): TGCGCCAGCAGTTGGACAGGGGGCCTTAATGAAAAACTGTTTTTT. Translating it yields CASSWTGGLNEKLFF.

The sample holds many counts of this clone. V usage is TRBV7-2 and J usage is TRBJ2-3; perhaps TRBD2 as D (6 bases). CDR1 and CDR2 (germline): SGHTA, FQGNSA. The CDR3 has 15 residues. Trimming took off 2 bases at V and 1 base at J, with 10 bases between the two ends. The CDR3 loop is CASSLRIAGTDTQYF. CDR3 nucleotide sequence: TGTGCCAGCAGCTTACGGATAGCGGGCACAGATACGCAGTATTTT. Looking up the rest from reference TRBV7-2 and TRBJ2-3 gives the full variable domain: GAGVSQSPSNKVTEKGKDVELRCDPISGHTALYWYRQSLGQGLEFLIYFQGNSAPDKSGLPSDRFSAERTGGSVSTLTIQRTQQEDSAVYLCASSLRIAGTDTQYFGPGTRLTVL.

The V and J genes are TRBV27 and TRBJ2-7, with D perhaps TRBD1 (6 bases). This CDR3 is built from 14 residues. Germline CDR1 reads MNHEY; CDR2 reads SMNVEV (reference sequence). Trimming cost V 5 bases and J 5 bases, with 16 bases left between them. The CDR3 DNA reads TGTGCCAGCAGTCCGGGACACGAAGTTGACGAGCAGTACTTC. Protein sequence: CASSPGHEVDEQYF.

A note on this clone: Additional DNA sequences in this sample encode the identical CDR3. The rearrangement uses TRBV6-5 and TRBJ2-3; TRBD2 matches 8 bases. Germline assignment: CDR1 MNHEY and CDR2 SVGAGI. This CDR3 is built from 14 residues. V gave up 6 bases and J gave up 5 bases; unmatched junction bases: 7. CDR3 sequence reads: CASRPGGPGDTQYF. CDR3 nucleotide sequence: TGTGCCAGCAGGCCGGGGGGGCCTGGAGATACGCAGTATTTT.

This sequence joins TRBV10-3 and TRBJ1-2; D uncertain. The germline V gene has CDR1 ENHRY and CDR2 SYGVKD. This CDR3 has 15 amino acids. V lost 3 bases, J lost 4 bases, and 15 bases lay in between. The CDR3 DNA follows: TGTGCCATCAGTGACGGTGAGAGGCAGCCCTATGGCTACACCTTC. This sequence encodes CAISDGERQPYGYTF.

This clone was counted only a few times. The genes are TRBV5-5 and TRBJ1-3; 7 bases map to TRBD1. V was pared by 5 bases and J by 10 bases, with 15 bases of the junction left unmatched. Germline V CDR1 and CDR2: SGHKS, YYEKEE (reference sequence). The CDR3 covers 15 residues. This chain's CDR3 is CASSIGTVGAGTIYF. DNA for the CDR3: TGTGCCAGCAGTATAGGGACAGTCGGGGCCGGGACCATATATTTT. The variable domain in full, completed from reference TRBV5-5 and TRBJ1-3, reads DAGVTQSPTHLIKTRGQQVTLRCSPISGHKSVSWYQQVLGQGPQFIFQYYEKEERGRGNFPDRFSARQFPNYSSELNVNALLLGDSALYLCASSIGTVGAGTIYFGEGSWLTVV.

The chain combines TRBV7-3 with TRBJ1-1, with D perhaps matching TRBD1 (6 bases). The CDR3 consists of 15 residues. The germline gives CDR1 SGHTA, CDR2 FQGTGA. V lost 0 bases, J lost 6 bases, and 14 bases lay in between. The CDR3 bases are TGTGCCAGCAGCTTAACCTCTGGGGGCACGTCTGAAGCTTTCTTT. Translated, it gives CASSLTSGGTSEAFF. Based on the CDR3 plus reference TRBV7-3 and TRBJ1-1, the full variable domain is GAGVSQTPSNKVTEKGKYVELRCDPISGHTALYWYRQSLGQGPEFLIYFQGTGAADDSGLPNDRFFAVRPEGSVSTLKIQRTERGDSAVYLCASSLTSGGTSEAFFGQGTRLTVV.

The genes are TRBV6-2 or TRBV6-3 and TRBJ1-6; D perhaps matches TRBD1 (6 bases). This CDR3 contains 19 residues. Germline V lookup: CDR1 MNHEY, CDR2 SVGEGT. Trimming cost V 2 bases and J 0 bases, with 17 bases left between them. The CDR3 region has the DNA TGTGCCAGCAGTTACGTAAGGACTAGGGGGAGCTCCTATAATTCACCCCTCCACTTT. Its translation: CASSYVRTRGSSYNSPLHF.

The CDR3, as DNA: TGCAGCGTTGAAGTGGAGCCCTCCCCGTATGGCTACACCTTC. Protein product: CSVEVEPSPYGYTF. The chain employs TRBV29-1 and TRBJ1-2, with unresolved D. The CDR3 loop spans 14 amino acids. CDR1 and CDR2 (germline): SQVTM, ANQGSEA. Trimming took 1 base from V and 5 from J, leaving 14 bases between them.

V gene TRBV5-6 combines with J gene TRBJ1-4; the D is unclear. The CDR3 totals 14 residues. V shed 1 base and J shed 4 bases, with 8 bases lying between them. CDR1 and CDR2 from the germline V gene are SGHDT and YYEEEE. CDR3 bases: TGTGCCAGCAGCTTGATGGCAGTTAATGAAAAACTGTTTTTT. Its protein is CASSLMAVNEKLFF.